These 8 T cell receptor beta chains came from one sample sequenced in a study of blood T cell repertoires in COVID-19. Measured with immunoSEQ multiplex PCR; TCRdb has only the in-frame clones, and not every one. The table has approximately 300,000 clones, around 84% seen once. The material sequenced was PBMCs or T cells enriched from blood (not recorded which). These receptors were taken from a woman under 40 who had been exposed to COVID-19.

J is TRBJ1-5 and V is TRBV19; tentative D call: TRBD1 (5 bases). Germline CDR1 reads LNHDA; CDR2 reads SQIVND (reference sequence). The ends were cut back, 1 base at V and 1 base at J, with 8 bases in the middle. The CDR3 has 15 amino acids. CDR3 loop: CASSIAGRSNQPQHF. CDR3 coding DNA: TGTGCCAGTAGTATAGCAGGGAGGAGCAATCAGCCCCAGCATTTT.

The chain employs TRBV9 and TRBJ2-3, with D perhaps matching TRBD2 (5 bases). The V gene's germline CDR1 is SGDLS and CDR2 YYNGEE. The CDR3 has 16 amino acids. Trimming pared 4 bases from V and 2 bases from J, leaving 17 bases between. This CDR3 reads CASSPQGAGITDTQYF. CDR3 bases: TGTGCCAGCAGCCCTCAAGGTGCGGGCATCACAGATACGCAGTATTTT.

V usage is TRBV5-3 and J usage is TRBJ1-2; D not resolved. TRBV5-3 carries the ORF label, with uncertain function. The CDR3 has 20 amino acids. V lost 0 bases to trimming and J lost 13 bases, with 37 bases between them. CDR3 nucleotides: TGTGCCAGAAGCTTGGGTAGGTGGAGCGCACAAATAATCGACGGTTATCAAGGCACCTTC. Its protein is CARSLGRWSAQIIDGYQGTF.

V and J are TRBV12-3 or TRBV12-4 and TRBJ2-7; 8 positions match TRBD1. V shed 7 bases and J 2 bases; nucleotides not matched to a gene: 4. CDR3 length: 13 residues. In DNA form, the CDR3 reads TGTGCCAGCACCCTGGACAGGGCCTACGAGCAGTACTTC. This encodes CASTLDRAYEQYF.

The chain has TRBV18 and TRBJ2-5; D gene ambiguous. Trimming cost V 2 bases and J 2 bases, with 6 bases left between them. The germline CDR1 and CDR2 sequences are KGHSH and LQKENI. This CDR3 is built from 13 residues. As DNA, the CDR3 is TGTGCCAGCTCACCATTCCATCAAGAGACCCAGTACTTC. Amino acids: CASSPFHQETQYF.

This chain joins TRBV7-2 and TRBJ2-5; 16 bases match TRBD2. This CDR3 is 17 amino acids long. CDR1 and CDR2 (germline): SGHTA, FQGNSA. The junction had 9 bases not matched to a gene; V was cut back by 7 bases and J by 4 bases. CDR3 protein: CASKTGTSGGATETQYF. The CDR3 nucleotides read TGTGCCAGCAAGACCGGGACTAGCGGGGGGGCAACAGAGACCCAGTACTTC.

J is TRBJ2-2 and V is TRBV9; perhaps TRBD2 as D (6 bases). This CDR3 comprises 17 residues. CDR1 is SGDLS, CDR2 YYNGEE, per germline. V dropped 1 base and J dropped 4 bases, with 17 bases sitting between them. The CDR3 DNA follows: TGTGCCAGCAGCGTAAAGGGTGGAGGGTCTAGCACCGGGGAGCTGTTTTTT. It codes for CASSVKGGGSSTGELFF.

The genes are TRBV11-2 and TRBJ2-3; 9 bases align to TRBD1. Germline-derived CDR1 and CDR2 are SGHAT and FQNNGV. The length of the CDR3 is 18 residues. J was trimmed by 1 base and V by 1 base; bases with no gene match: 9. CDR3 nucleotide sequence: TGTGCCAGCAGCTTAGGAAGGACAGGGGCTTTCCGCACAGATACGCAGTATTTT. Amino acids: CASSLGRTGAFRTDTQYF.